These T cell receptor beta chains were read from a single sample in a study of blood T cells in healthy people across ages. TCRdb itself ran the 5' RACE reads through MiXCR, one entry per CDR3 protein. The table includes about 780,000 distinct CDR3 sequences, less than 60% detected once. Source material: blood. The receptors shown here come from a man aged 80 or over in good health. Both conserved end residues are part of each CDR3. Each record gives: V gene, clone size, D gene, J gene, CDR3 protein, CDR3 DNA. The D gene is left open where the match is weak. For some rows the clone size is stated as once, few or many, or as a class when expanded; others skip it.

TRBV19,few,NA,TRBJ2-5,CASSRGGTVQETQYF,TGTGCCAGTAGTAGAGGGGGGACAGTCCAAGAGACCCAGTACTTC
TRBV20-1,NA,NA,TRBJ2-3,CSARGGQGGTDTLYF,TGCAGTGCTAGGGGAGGTCAGGGGGGCACAGATACGCTGTATTTT
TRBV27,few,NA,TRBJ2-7,CAIRRGGGTHYEQYF,TGTGCCATCCGTAGAGGCGGTGGGACCCACTACGAGCAGTACTTC
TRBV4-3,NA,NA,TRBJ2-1,CASSQDERATYNEQFF,TGCGCCAGCAGCCAAGATGAGCGGGCTACATACAATGAGCAGTTCTTC
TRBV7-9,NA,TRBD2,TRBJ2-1,CASSPRGEVGNEQFF,TGTGCCAGCAGCCCCCGGGGGGAAGTAGGCAATGAGCAGTTCTTC
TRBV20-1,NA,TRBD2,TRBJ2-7,CSVTQPPSGISYEQYF,TGCAGTGTCACCCAGCCCCCAAGCGGGATCTCCTACGAGCAGTACTTC
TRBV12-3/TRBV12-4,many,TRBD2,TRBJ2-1,CASTPGGNEQFF,TGTGCCAGCACCCCCGGGGGGAATGAGCAGTTCTTC
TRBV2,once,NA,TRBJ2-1,CASARESGNEQFF,TGTGCCAGCGCTCGGGAAAGTGGTAATGAGCAGTTCTTC
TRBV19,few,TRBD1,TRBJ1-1,CASSAQGASTEAFF,TGTGCCAGTAGCGCACAGGGGGCAAGCACTGAAGCTTTCTTT
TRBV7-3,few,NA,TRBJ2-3,CASSLSQGGGDTQYF,TGTGCCAGCAGCTTAAGCCAGGGAGGCGGTGATACGCAGTATTTT
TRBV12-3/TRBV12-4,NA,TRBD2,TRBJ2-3,CASSLFRTSGRADTQYF,TGTGCCAGCAGTTTATTCCGGACTAGCGGGAGGGCAGATACGCAGTATTTT
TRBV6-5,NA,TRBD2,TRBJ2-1,CASSSTDLLAEADNEQFF,TGTGCCAGCAGTTCCACAGACCTACTAGCGGAGGCTGACAATGAGCAGTTCTTC
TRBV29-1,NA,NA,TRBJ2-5,CSVEWQGAETQYF,TGCAGCGTTGAGTGGCAGGGCGCGGAGACCCAGTACTTC
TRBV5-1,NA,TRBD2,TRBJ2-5,CASSLNLAGETQYF,TGCGCCAGCAGCTTGAATCTAGCGGGAGAGACCCAGTACTTC
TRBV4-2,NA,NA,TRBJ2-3,CASSQDPSDPNPTDTQYF,TGTGCCAGCAGCCAAGATCCTTCCGACCCGAACCCTACAGATACGCAGTATTTT
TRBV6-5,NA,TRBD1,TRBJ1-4,CASSYSWDRATNEKLFF,TGTGCCAGCAGTTACTCTTGGGACAGGGCAACTAATGAAAAACTGTTTTTT
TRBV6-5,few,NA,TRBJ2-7,CASKDPGPSYEQYF,TGTGCCAGCAAGGACCCGGGGCCTTCCTACGAGCAGTACTTC
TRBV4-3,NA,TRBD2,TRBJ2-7,CASSQDVRGRYEQYF,TGCGCCAGCAGCCAAGACGTGCGGGGGAGGTACGAGCAGTACTTC
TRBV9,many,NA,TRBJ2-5,CASSVSLGGIETQYF,TGTGCCAGCAGCGTATCCCTCGGCGGGATAGAGACCCAGTACTTC
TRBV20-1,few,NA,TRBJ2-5,CSASTGREQYF,TGCAGTGCTAGCACTGGACGGGAGCAGTACTTC
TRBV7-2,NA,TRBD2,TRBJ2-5,CASSPLTAAGETQYF,TGTGCCAGCAGCCCTCTCACCGCAGCGGGGGAGACCCAGTACTTC
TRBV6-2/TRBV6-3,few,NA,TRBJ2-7,CASSYVSYEQYF,TGTGCCAGCAGTTACGTGAGCTACGAGCAGTACTTC
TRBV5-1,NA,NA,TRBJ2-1,CASSAQPRNDNEQFF,TGCGCCAGCAGCGCACAGCCGCGGAACGACAATGAGCAGTTCTTC
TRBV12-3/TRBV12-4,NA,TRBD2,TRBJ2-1,CASSLDGRAERNEQFF,TGTGCCAGCAGTTTAGACGGGAGGGCCGAGAGGAATGAGCAGTTCTTC
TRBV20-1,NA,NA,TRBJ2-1,CSALTDGEQFF,TGCAGTGCCCTTACAGATGGGGAGCAGTTCTTC
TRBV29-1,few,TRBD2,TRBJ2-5,CSVLAGGWKTQYF,TGCAGCGTTTTAGCGGGAGGGTGGAAGACCCAGTACTTC
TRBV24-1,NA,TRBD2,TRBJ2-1,CATSDQASGNNEQFF,TGTGCCACCAGTGATCAGGCTAGCGGGAACAATGAGCAGTTCTTC
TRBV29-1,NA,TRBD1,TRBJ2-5,CSVAGTAGETQYF,TGCAGCGTTGCCGGGACAGCTGGGGAGACCCAGTACTTC
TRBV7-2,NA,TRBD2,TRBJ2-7,CASSLQGLAAQYF,TGTGCCAGCAGCTTACAAGGACTAGCGGCGCAGTACTTC
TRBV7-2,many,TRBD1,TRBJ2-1,CASSPYSGTGDYNEQFF,TGTGCCAGCAGCCCCTACTCCGGGACAGGGGACTACAATGAGCAGTTCTTC
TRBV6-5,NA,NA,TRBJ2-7,CASSYDYFGMGVGSYEQYF,TGTGCCAGCAGTTACGATTATTTCGGTATGGGCGTCGGCTCCTACGAGCAGTACTTC
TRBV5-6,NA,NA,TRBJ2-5,CVSSSRGQETQYF,TGTGTCAGCAGCTCGCGGGGACAAGAGACCCAGTACTTC
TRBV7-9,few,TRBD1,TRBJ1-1,CASSLGTGLKAFF,TGTGCCAGCAGCCTAGGGACAGGGTTAAAAGCTTTCTTT
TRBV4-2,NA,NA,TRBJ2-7,CASSQDDAQRGYEQYF,TGTGCCAGCAGCCAAGATGACGCCCAGAGGGGCTACGAGCAGTACTTC
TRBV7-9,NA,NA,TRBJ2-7,CASESAEYEQYF,TGTGCCAGCGAGTCGGCAGAGTACGAGCAGTACTTC
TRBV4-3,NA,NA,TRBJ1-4,CASSQEFATNEKLFF,TGCGCCAGCAGCCAAGAATTCGCAACTAATGAAAAACTGTTTTTT
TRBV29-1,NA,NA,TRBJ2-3,CSVEGDLNDRAGTQYF,TGCAGCGTCGAAGGTGACCTGAATGATCGGGCGGGTACGCAGTATTTT
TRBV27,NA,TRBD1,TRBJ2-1,CASSPGGSYYNEQFF,TGTGCCAGCAGCCCAGGGGGATCTTACTACAATGAGCAGTTCTTC
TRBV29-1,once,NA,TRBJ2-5,CSVDGQRQETQYF,TGCAGCGTTGACGGTCAGAGGCAAGAGACCCAGTACTTC
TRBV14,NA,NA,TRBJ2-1,CASSQDLQQNEQFF,TGTGCCAGCAGCCAAGATCTTCAGCAAAATGAGCAGTTCTTC
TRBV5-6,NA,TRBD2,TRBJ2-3,CASSLDAAGDVGTQYF,TGTGCCAGCAGCTTGGATGCGGCGGGAGATGTAGGTACGCAGTATTTT
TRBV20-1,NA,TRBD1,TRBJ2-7,CSAKDREGEQYF,TGCAGTGCCAAGGACAGGGAAGGCGAGCAGTACTTC
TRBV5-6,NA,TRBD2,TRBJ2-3,CASSLGLAGKDTQYF,TGTGCCAGCAGCTTGGGGCTAGCGGGAAAAGATACGCAGTATTTT
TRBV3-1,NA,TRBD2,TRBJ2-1,CASSQDRRLGTSGYNEQFF,TGTGCCAGCAGCCAAGATCGTAGGTTGGGAACTAGCGGGTACAATGAGCAGTTCTTC
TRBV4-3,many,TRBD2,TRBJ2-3,CASSQSREWAGEDTQYF,TGCGCCAGCAGCCAATCCCGCGAGTGGGCGGGGGAAGATACGCAGTATTTT
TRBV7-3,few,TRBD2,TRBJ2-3,CASSWAGTRYDTQYF,TGTGCCAGCAGCTGGGCCGGGACTAGATACGATACGCAGTATTTT
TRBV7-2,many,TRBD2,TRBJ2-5,CASSSGLAGVETQYF,TGTGCCAGCAGCTCCGGACTAGCGGGAGTCGAGACCCAGTACTTC
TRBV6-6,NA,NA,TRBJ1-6,CASSYSGTDNSPLHF,TGTGCCAGCAGTTACTCTGGCACGGACAATTCACCCCTCCACTTT
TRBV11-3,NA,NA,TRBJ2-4,CASSFSGSSPLAKNIQYF,TGTGCCAGCAGCTTCAGCGGAAGTAGTCCTTTAGCCAAAAACATTCAGTACTTC
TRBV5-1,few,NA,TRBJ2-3,CASSSLLTDTQYF,TGCGCCAGCAGCTCCCTTCTCACAGATACGCAGTATTTT
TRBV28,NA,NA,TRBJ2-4,CASSYPSREQYF,TGTGCCAGCAGTTACCCTTCTAGGGAGCAGTACTTC
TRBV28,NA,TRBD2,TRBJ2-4,CASREGLAGGAKNIQYF,TGTGCCAGCAGAGAGGGACTAGCGGGAGGAGCCAAAAACATTCAGTACTTC